This T cell receptor beta chain came from a study of cytomegalovirus exposure and HLA in healthy donors. Findings and caveats of the study: Being productive about 87% or about 30% of the time was typical of most TCR beta V segments in an earlier analysis. It was assumed in the presence/absence analyses that sequencing depth was roughly uniform across donors. TCR beta V- and J-gene trimming, according to a later analysis, was linked to a missense DCLRE1C variant.

This PCR relied on a set of 60 Vbeta primers and 13 Jbeta primers. Profiling relied on immunoSEQ multiplex PCR, and the TCRdb table lists in-frame clones only, not all of them. The sample records 100,000 to 150,000 clones, 83% being singletons. For this clone: Its antigen is unknown.

At the time of sampling, donors were nominally healthy, though unrecorded immune exposures were likely. The CDR3 has 13 amino acids. V lost 4 bases and J lost 2, with 10 bases in between. Germline V gives CDR1 SGHRS, CDR2 YFSETQ. Sequencing was carried out using PBMCs. This chain connects TRBV5-1 to TRBJ2-7, with TRBD1 as a possible D gene (6 bases). The receptor was isolated from a girl aged 2-9 years in good health and CMV-seronegative. Written as DNA, the CDR3 is TGCGCCAGCAGCCAAGGACAGCCCTACGAGCAGTACTTC. Translating gives CASSQGQPYEQYF.